The 32 T cell receptor beta chains given below trace back to one sample, sequenced in a study of human T cells and chemical hapten exposure. TCRdb called the RACE reads again in MiXCR, with one record for every CDR3 protein. There are about 100,000 distinct CDR3 sequences in the sample; approximately 10% occur only once, and 3.2% lies in the top ten. The time point: patch test 2, 6 weeks after DPC sensitization. The treatment here: therapeutic diphenylcyclopropenone sensitization with weekly scalp DPC. The source material was whole blood, sampled in connection with sensitization to the hapten diphenylcyclopropenone (DPC). The origin of the receptors is a woman aged 40 to 49 with alopecia areata. Some clones in this sample may be carry-over from other donors' samples.

This clonotype was recorded many times. The chain has TRBV12-3 or TRBV12-4 and TRBJ2-3; a weak D match, TRBD2 (5 bases). The CDR3 is made up of 15 amino acids. V was shortened by 1 base and J by 3 bases, with 11 bases between the two germline ends. The CDR3 reads CASSLGPSGTDTQYF. CDR3 DNA: TGTGCCAGCAGTTTAGGGCCGTCGGGGACAGATACGCAGTATTTT.

This clonotype was recorded at least ten times. This chain links TRBV29-1 with TRBJ2-1; D ambiguous. V gave up 5 bases and J gave up 5 bases, with 10 bases separating them. This CDR3 comprises 12 residues. Germline loops: CDR1 SQVTM, CDR2 ANQGSEA. DNA of the CDR3: TGCAGCGTTTTTCGACAAAACAATGAGCAGTTCTTC. Encoded protein: CSVFRQNNEQFF.

Ten or more counts support this clonotype. The genes are TRBV27 and TRBJ2-7; TRBD1 matches at 7 bases. Germline values: CDR1 MNHEY, CDR2 SMNVEV (reference sequence). V lost 6 bases and J lost 1; bases outside the gene matches: 3. The CDR3 covers 13 residues. The CDR3 DNA is TGTGCCAGCAGCCCGACAGGGTCCTACGAGCAGTACTTC. It yields the protein CASSPTGSYEQYF.

The table lists this clonotype with many counts. The genes are TRBV7-2 and TRBJ2-3, with 11 bases that match TRBD2. Germline V gives CDR1 SGHTA, CDR2 FQGNSA. Unmatched junction bases numbered 8, after V lost 5 bases and J lost 4 bases. This CDR3 has 16 amino acids. This CDR3 is CASSTRLAGRADTQYF. In DNA form, the CDR3 reads TGTGCCAGCAGCACCCGACTAGCGGGGAGGGCAGATACGCAGTATTTT.

The V gene is TRBV27, the J gene TRBJ2-5; no clear D. The CDR3 is made up of 13 amino acids. V gave up 4 bases and J gave up 0 bases, with 6 bases separating them. In germline, CDR1 is MNHEY, CDR2 SMNVEV (reference sequence). The CDR3 bases are TGTGCCAGCAGTTCCCCGTACCAAGAGACCCAGTACTTC. Its translation: CASSSPYQETQYF.

CDR3 nucleotide sequence: TGTGCCAGCAGTAAATCGGGACAGGGGGTTCAGCCCCAGCATTTT. It translates to CASSKSGQGVQPQHF. The gene calls are TRBV6-5 and TRBJ1-5; 11 bases align to TRBD1. The CDR3 sequence is 15 residues long. The germline CDR1 and CDR2 sequences are MNHEY and SVGAGI. Trimming took 5 bases from V and 6 from J; bases not matched to a gene: 6.

This clonotype was counted at least ten times. V usage is TRBV20-1 and J usage is TRBJ1-6; no reliable D call. The CDR3 runs to 13 residues. The V end was cut by 4 bases, the J end by 9 bases, with 13 bases between. The V gene's germline CDR1 is DFQATT and CDR2 SNEGSKA (reference sequence). CDR3 amino acids: CSATWAVGSPLHF. CDR3 DNA sequence: TGCAGTGCTACTTGGGCCGTGGGTTCACCCCTCCACTTT.

This clonotype was seen more than once but under ten times. V is TRBV18 and J is TRBJ2-1; TRBD2 matches 8 bases. Germline V gives CDR1 KGHSH, CDR2 LQKENI. This CDR3 is built from 18 residues. V was clipped by 2 bases and J by 0 bases; unmatched bases: 9. The CDR3 DNA sequence: TGTGCCAGCTCACCAGAAAGCGGGGGACCCAACTCCTACAATGAGCAGTTCTTC. Its protein product is CASSPESGGPNSYNEQFF.

This clonotype was detected ten times or more. The chain is built from TRBV12-2 and TRBJ2-1; no DNA check was done on the table's D call, TRBD2. TRBV12-2 is a documented pseudogene. CDR3 length: 15 residues. This chain's CDR3 is CASRLVASGDNEQFF. CDR3 DNA sequence: TGTGCAAGTCGCTTAGTGGCTAGCGGGGACAATGAGCAGTTCTTC.

The table lists this clonotype with many counts. The chain couples TRBV20-1 to TRBJ2-3; 9 bases map to TRBD2. The germline gives CDR1 DFQATT, CDR2 SNEGSKA (reference sequence). V lost 0 bases, J lost 2 bases, and 3 bases stayed unmatched. The CDR3 loop spans 15 amino acids. The CDR3 loop is CSARDIAGATDTQYF. The CDR3 region has the DNA TGCAGTGCTAGAGATATAGCGGGAGCCACAGATACGCAGTATTTT.

This chain links TRBV4-2 with TRBJ2-5; maybe TRBD2 (6 bases). The germline V gene encodes CDR1 LGHNA and CDR2 YNFKEQ. This CDR3 is built from 15 residues. The V and J ends lost 4 bases and 0 bases respectively, with 12 bases between them. CDR3 in DNA: TGTGCCAGCAGCCCCCAAACTAGCAACCAAGAGACCCAGTACTTC. Translation gives CASSPQTSNQETQYF.

This clonotype was found a few times. The V and J genes are TRBV6-4 and TRBJ1-2; D not certain. V was shortened by 0 bases and J by 6 bases, with 14 bases between the two germline ends. The CDR3 runs to 15 residues. The germline CDR1 and CDR2 sequences are MRHNA and SNTAGT. CDR3 amino acids: CASSDSGQEADGYTF. The CDR3 bases are TGTGCCAGCAGTGACTCTGGGCAGGAGGCGGATGGCTACACCTTC.

The V call is TRBV20-1, the J call TRBJ2-1, with TRBD1 identical over 7 bases. Germline V gene data show CDR1 as DFQATT and CDR2 as SNEGSKA (reference sequence). The CDR3 spans 14 residues. J lost 4 bases, V lost 6 bases, and 9 bases had no gene match. Written as DNA, the CDR3 is TGCAGTGCCGACGACAGGGTTGGGTACAATGAGCAGTTCTTC. Translated: CSADDRVGYNEQFF.

This chain joins TRBV20-1 and TRBJ2-1; TRBD2 matches at 8 bases. V was clipped by 1 base and J by 2 bases; unmatched bases: 4. This CDR3 region has 15 residues. Germline V gene lookup returns CDR1 DFQATT and CDR2 SNEGSKA (reference sequence). CDR3 sequence: CSARGLAGPYNEQFF. The CDR3 DNA follows: TGCAGTGCTAGAGGGCTAGCGGGCCCCTACAATGAGCAGTTCTTC.

This sequence joins TRBV29-1 and TRBJ2-4, with 7 bases aligning to TRBD1. The J segment lost 9 bases and the V segment lost 4 bases, leaving 12 bases of the junction unmatched. The CDR3 is 14 amino acids. Germline assignment: CDR1 SQVTM and CDR2 ANQGSEA. The CDR3 here is CSVGERGTDGIQYF. CDR3 nucleotides: TGCAGCGTTGGGGAAAGGGGGACAGACGGCATTCAGTACTTC.

The chain joins TRBV9 to TRBJ2-7; no firm D call. Germline CDR1 is SGDLS and CDR2 is YYNGEE. The CDR3 contains 14 residues. Between the trimmed V and J ends, which lost 0 bases and 2 bases, there was a span of 9 bases. This chain's CDR3 is CASSVASEPYEQYF. CDR3 coding DNA: TGTGCCAGCAGCGTAGCTTCAGAGCCCTACGAGCAGTACTTC.

This clonotype came up a few times. The chain has TRBV3-1 and TRBJ2-2; 7 bases agree with TRBD1. Germline V CDR1 and CDR2: LGHDT, YNNKEL (reference sequence). Trimming removed 8 bases from V and 6 bases from J; junction bases left unmatched: 9. This CDR3 spans 14 amino acids. CDR3 protein: CASQGVQGAGELFF. CDR3 DNA sequence: TGTGCCAGCCAAGGGGTCCAGGGGGCCGGGGAGCTGTTTTTT.

This clonotype turned up a few times. This chain connects TRBV29-1 to TRBJ1-5, with 7 bases that match TRBD1. The trim removed 6 bases at V and 1 base at J, leaving 3 bases unmatched. CDR1 and CDR2 from the germline V gene are SQVTM and ANQGSEA. The CDR3 sequence is 13 residues long. The CDR3 loop is CSVQDRSNQPQHF. The CDR3 DNA is TGCAGCGTCCAGGACAGGAGCAATCAGCCCCAGCATTTT.

This clonotype was seen more than once but under ten times. The chain has TRBV28 and TRBJ1-6, with TRBD1 matching 10 bases. Germline V CDR1 and CDR2: MDHEN, SYDVKM. This CDR3 has 19 amino acids. V was pared by 5 bases and J by 4 bases, with 14 bases of the junction left unmatched. The CDR3 spells CASSLTGTGVQPYNSPLHF. CDR3 in DNA: TGTGCCAGCAGTCTAACCGGGACAGGGGTCCAACCTTATAATTCACCCCTCCACTTT.

This chain connects TRBV6-2 or TRBV6-3 to TRBJ2-7, with D possibly TRBD2 on 5 matching bases. Germline V CDR1 and CDR2: MNHEY, SVGEGT. The CDR3 covers 12 residues. With 7 bases removed from V and 6 bases from J, the gap between germline ends came to 13 bases. CDR3 residues: CASNNKRVEQYF. In DNA form, the CDR3 reads TGTGCCAGCAACAACAAGAGGGTCGAGCAGTACTTC.

The rearrangement uses TRBV6-6 and TRBJ2-5, with D perhaps being TRBD1 or TRBD2 (10 bases each). Trimming cost V 5 bases and J 5 bases, with 33 bases left between them. The CDR3 covers 20 residues. The germline V gene has CDR1 MNHNY and CDR2 SVGAGI (reference sequence). The CDR3 DNA is TGTGCCAGCAGTGTACGACAGGGGGCACAGCGGGAGGGCCCCTCCGAGACCCAGTACTTC. It specifies CASSVRQGAQREGPSETQYF.

This clonotype was counted ten times or more. This chain links TRBV2 with TRBJ2-2, with D perhaps matching TRBD2 (6 bases). The CDR3 covers 15 residues. The germline V gene encodes CDR1 SNHLY and CDR2 FYNNEI. The V gene lost 2 bases and the J gene lost 7 bases, with 14 bases spanning the gap. This CDR3 is CASSEMGGLGGELFF. DNA for the CDR3: TGTGCCAGCAGTGAAATGGGGGGTCTTGGCGGGGAGCTGTTTTTT.

This clonotype was counted only a few times. As DNA, the CDR3 is TGCAGTGCTAGGAACAGACTCGGGACAGGGGGGACAGATACGCAGTATTTT. It is translated as CSARNRLGTGGTDTQYF. The chain combines TRBV20-1 with TRBJ2-3, with 11 bases aligning to TRBD1. The CDR3 is made up of 17 amino acids. J lost 3 bases, V lost 3 bases, and 11 bases had no gene match. Germline V gene lookup returns CDR1 DFQATT and CDR2 SNEGSKA (reference sequence).

The rearrangement links TRBV19 to TRBJ1-5; D not certain. Trimming pared 3 bases from V and 7 bases from J, leaving 13 bases between. This CDR3 comprises 14 residues. CDR1 and CDR2 from the germline V gene are LNHDA and SQIVND (reference sequence). CDR3 DNA sequence: TGTGCCAGTAGTATTGCCGGGCGGCCCCAGCCCCAGCATTTT. It is translated as CASSIAGRPQPQHF.

This chain uses TRBV2 with TRBJ2-3; D might be TRBD1 (6 bases). Germline CDR1 is SNHLY and CDR2 is FYNNEI. The length of the CDR3 is 15 residues. Trimming cost V 6 bases and J 0 bases, with 13 bases left between them. The CDR3 bases are TGTGCCAGCAGCGACAGGCTGCCTAGCACAGATACGCAGTATTTT. Protein sequence: CASSDRLPSTDTQYF.

The table lists this clonotype with many counts. V gene TRBV12-3 or TRBV12-4 combines with J gene TRBJ1-1; D perhaps matches TRBD1 (6 bases). The CDR3 extends over 13 amino acids. V gave up 4 bases and J gave up 1 base, with 7 bases separating them. DNA of the CDR3: TGTGCCAGCAGTTCGGGGGCGAACACTGAAGCTTTCTTT. Amino acids: CASSSGANTEAFF.

This clonotype was detected many times. The chain has TRBV27 and TRBJ1-6; D unresolved. CDR1 and CDR2 (germline): MNHEY, SMNVEV (reference sequence). This CDR3 contains 14 residues. Trimming pared 2 bases from V and 5 bases from J, leaving 7 bases between. The CDR3, as DNA: TGTGCCAGCAGTTTACAAACAGATAATTCACCCCTCCACTTT. Translated, it gives CASSLQTDNSPLHF.

In the case of this clonotype: Sequence at one end of the junction differs from germline and may be a read error. The V and J genes are TRBV20-1 and TRBJ1-1, with a possible D match to TRBD1 (6 bases). Germline CDR1 reads DFQATT; CDR2 reads SNEGSKA (reference sequence). This CDR3 region has 13 residues. The CDR3: CSTRGGRGTEAFF. In DNA, the CDR3 is TGCAGTACTAGAGGGGGGAGGGGCACTGAAGCTTTCTTT.

A remark on this clonotype: Given a much more abundant clone one base away, this may be a read error. V is TRBV28 and J is TRBJ2-5; no definite D call. The J call may be mistaken, given a closer DNA end match to TRBJ2-1. This CDR3 spans 15 amino acids. Germline CDR1 and CDR2: MDHEN and SYDVKM. The CDR3 nucleotides read TGTGCCAGCTCTTTCCTCGGGCTCCTTCAAGAGACCCAGTTCTTC. This translates into CASSFLGLLQETQFF.

This clonotype has at least ten counts. This rearrangement joins TRBV7-3 to TRBJ2-1; D gene ambiguous. Trimming pared 5 bases from V and 6 bases from J, leaving 14 bases between. This CDR3 spans 14 amino acids. Germline V gene data show CDR1 as SGHTA and CDR2 as FQGTGA. In nucleotides, the CDR3 is TGTGCCAGCAGCCCGAGTCAGCCGATCAATGAGCAGTTCTTC. This gives the protein CASSPSQPINEQFF. The whole variable domain, filled in from reference TRBV7-3 and TRBJ2-1, reads GAGVSQTPSNKVTEKGKYVELRCDPISGHTALYWYRQSLGQGPEFLIYFQGTGAADDSGLPNDRFFAVRPEGSVSTLKIQRTERGDSAVYLCASSPSQPINEQFFGPGTRLTVL.

Only a few counts were recorded for this clonotype. A junction end diverges from the germline sequence, so it may reflect a read error. The chain employs TRBV6-2 or TRBV6-3 and TRBJ2-7; D is unclear. Germline CDR1 is MNHEY and CDR2 is SVGEGT. There are 12 residues in the CDR3. CDR3 residues: CAGSSGDREQYF. In DNA form, the CDR3 reads TGTGCCGGCAGCTCCGGCGACCGCGAGCAGTACTTC.

This clonotype was counted only a few times. The gene calls are TRBV7-9 and TRBJ2-7, with D maybe TRBD2 (7 bases). Germline CDR1 reads SEHNR; CDR2 reads FQNEAQ (reference sequence). Trimming shortened V by 4 bases and J by 3 bases, and 13 bases separated the two germline ends. There are 14 residues in the CDR3. The CDR3 DNA follows: TGTGCCAGCAGCTCCCGCGGGGGCCACTACGAGCAGTACTTC. Translated, it gives CASSSRGGHYEQYF.